These 7 T cell receptor beta chains were all obtained from the same sample, sequenced in a study of T cell repertoires in cytomegalovirus infection. TCRdb reanalysed the reads using MiXCR and keeps one entry per CDR3 protein. This table has roughly 150,000 distinct CDR3 sequences, roughly 22% appearing once. Their antigens are not known. The source material was CD8+ T cells from cultured PBMCs, sampled from culture after CMV antigen stimulation. The origin of the receptors is a human donor in good health (CMV status not recorded). Some clones in this sample may be carry-over from other donors' samples.

The V call is TRBV4-1, the J call TRBJ1-2, with no clear D. Per germline, CDR1 MGHRA and CDR2 YSYEKL. Trimming took off 4 bases at V and 8 bases at J, with 17 bases between the two ends. The CDR3 extends over 14 amino acids. CDR3 in amino acids: CASSLTLTSGGYTF. The CDR3 DNA sequence: TGCGCCAGCAGCCTGACATTAACCTCAGGAGGCTACACCTTC.

This clonotype was observed a handful of times. The chain joins TRBV7-9 to TRBJ1-2; 8 positions match TRBD1. The germline gives CDR1 SEHNR, CDR2 FQNEAQ (reference sequence). The CDR3 extends over 16 amino acids. V was pared by 2 bases and J by 4 bases, with 9 bases of the junction left unmatched. CDR3 DNA: TGTGCCAGCAGCTTACCACTGGACAGGGCGGGCTATGGCTACACCTTC. Protein product: CASSLPLDRAGYGYTF.

There are a few counts of this clonotype. This chain links TRBV4-1 with TRBJ1-1; D is ambiguous. The CDR3 spans 14 residues. Germline CDR1 reads MGHRA; CDR2 reads YSYEKL. V shed 4 bases and J shed 3 bases, with 12 bases lying between them. The CDR3 reads CASSLKGLDTEAFF. DNA of the CDR3: TGCGCCAGCAGCCTCAAAGGCCTCGACACTGAAGCTTTCTTT.

Notes on this clonotype: A much more abundant neighbour one base away suggests this may be a read error. This sequence joins TRBV15 and TRBJ2-2; D is unclear. Germline CDR1 LNHNV, CDR2 YYDKDF (reference sequence). This CDR3 comprises 12 residues. V gave up 8 bases and J gave up 5 bases, with 9 bases separating them. The CDR3 sequence is CATSINTGELFF. The CDR3 coding sequence is TGTGCCACCTCGATAAATACCGGGGAGCTGTTTTTT.

This chain connects TRBV19 to TRBJ1-5, with D possibly matching TRBD1 (6 bases). This CDR3 has 14 residues. The V gene lost 2 bases and the J gene lost 7 bases, with 12 bases spanning the gap. CDR1 is LNHDA, CDR2 SQIVND, per germline (reference sequence). The CDR3 loop reads CASSITGQGQPQHF. In nucleotides, the CDR3 is TGTGCCAGTAGTATAACAGGGCAAGGCCAGCCCCAGCATTTT.

This clonotype was observed a handful of times. The CDR3 DNA sequence: TGCGCCAGCAGCCCGGGTGGGGGTCTGGGGGAGACCCAGTACTTC. Translating it yields CASSPGGGLGETQYF. The chain recombines TRBV5-1 with TRBJ2-5, with D possibly called TRBD1 or TRBD2 (5 bases each). Looked up from germline, CDR1 is SGHRS and CDR2 is YFSETQ. Trimming removed 4 bases from V and 5 bases from J, with 18 bases in between. This CDR3 region has 15 residues.

This clonotype was counted only a few times. V usage is TRBV7-2 and J usage is TRBJ2-7; D is perhaps TRBD1 (6 bases). The CDR3 covers 16 residues. V lost 0 bases to trimming and J lost 5 bases, with 17 bases between them. Germline lookup yields CDR1 SGHTA and CDR2 FQGNSA. The CDR3 nucleotides read TGTGCCAGCAGCTTAGCGCTCTTGGACAGTAGGCACGAGCAGTACTTC. This translates into CASSLALLDSRHEQYF.